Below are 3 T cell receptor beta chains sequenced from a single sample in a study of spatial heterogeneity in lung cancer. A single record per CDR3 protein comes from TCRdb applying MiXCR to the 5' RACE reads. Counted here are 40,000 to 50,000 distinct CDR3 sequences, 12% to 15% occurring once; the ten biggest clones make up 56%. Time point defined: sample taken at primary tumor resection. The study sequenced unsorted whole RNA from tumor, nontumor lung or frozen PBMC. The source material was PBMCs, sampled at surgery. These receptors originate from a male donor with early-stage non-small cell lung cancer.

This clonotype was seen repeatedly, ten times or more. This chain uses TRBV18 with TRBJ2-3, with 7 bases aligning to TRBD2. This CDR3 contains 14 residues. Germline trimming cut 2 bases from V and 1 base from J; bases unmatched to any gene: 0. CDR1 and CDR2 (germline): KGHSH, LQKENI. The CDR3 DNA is TGTGCCAGCTCACCAACTAGCGGCACAGATACGCAGTATTTT. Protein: CASSPTSGTDTQYF.

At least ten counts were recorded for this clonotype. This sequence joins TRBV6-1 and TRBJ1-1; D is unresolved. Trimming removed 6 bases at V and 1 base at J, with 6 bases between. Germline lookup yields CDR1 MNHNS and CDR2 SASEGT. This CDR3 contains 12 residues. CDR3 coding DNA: TGTGCCAGCAGGGACCGGAACACTGAAGCTTTCTTT. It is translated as CASRDRNTEAFF.

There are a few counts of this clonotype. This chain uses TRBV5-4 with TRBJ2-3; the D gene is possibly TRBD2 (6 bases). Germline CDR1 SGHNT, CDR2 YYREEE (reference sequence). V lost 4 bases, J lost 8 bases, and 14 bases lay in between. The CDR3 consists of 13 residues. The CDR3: CASSPTGGATQYF. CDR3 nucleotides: TGTGCCAGCAGCCCAACCGGAGGGGCTACGCAGTATTTT.